This T cell receptor (beta chain) was observed in a study of cytomegalovirus exposure and HLA in healthy donors. Points from the study as a whole: Researchers counted around 170 TCR beta chains as cytomegalovirus-associated. In an earlier analysis, most TCR beta V segments were productive about 87% or about 30% of the time. TCR beta sequences reportedly predicted most subjects' HLA-A and HLA-B alleles accurately. Fewer N-insertions (relative to the approximately 700-donor mean) were reportedly seen in an Asian-associated ancestry cluster in a later analysis.

Regarding this clone: Antigen specificity is unknown.

PCR primers comprised 60 Vbeta and 13 Jbeta primers. Here immunoSEQ multiplex PCR was the method, and the copy in TCRdb shows in-frame clones only, minus some. This sample has 200,000 to 250,000 clones, with 77% found just once. The CDR3 is 12 amino acids. Germline V gives CDR1 MNHEY, CDR2 SVGAGI. Trimming left V 8 bases short and J 4 bases short, with 8 bases between. Specimen: PBMCs. The chain recombines TRBV6-5 with TRBJ2-2, with D unclear. This TCR came from a woman aged 60-75 years in good health and CMV-seropositive. The CDR3 is CASGARTGELFF. DNA of the CDR3: TGTGCCAGCGGAGCCCGCACCGGGGAGCTGTTTTTT.